This paragraph reports one T cell receptor (beta chain). The sample originates from a study of T cell clones after liver transplantation. Sequencing was performed with immunoSEQ multiplex PCR; in TCRdb, only in-frame clones are kept and a portion is missing. Among tens of thousands of clones listed, 70% to 75% were seen once. Germline V lookup: CDR1 SGHDT, CDR2 YYEEEE. Germline trimming cut 1 base from V and 0 bases from J; bases unmatched to any gene: 4. The CDR3 spans 16 residues. The sequenced sample was CD4+ T cells from blood, obtained before liver transplant. This TCR derives from a human donor who received a liver transplant. The chain uses TRBV5-6 and TRBJ1-5, with TRBD1 identical over 7 bases. The CDR3, as DNA: TGTGCCAGCAGCTTGTCGGGACAGCTTAGCAATCAGCCCCAGCATTTT. Amino acids: CASSLSGQLSNQPQHF.